The 30 T cell receptor beta chains below all came from one sample that was sequenced in a study of monozygotic twins with inflammatory bowel disease. TCRdb re-called the 5' RACE reads and shows each CDR3 protein once, DNA omitted. This sample contains about 450,000 distinct CDR3 sequences. The sequencing sample was made of blood. The receptors were gathered from a human donor with ulcerative colitis or Crohn's disease, or a healthy co-twin of an affected twin (not recorded which).

V is TRBV12-3 or TRBV12-4 and J is TRBJ1-1. CDR3 length equals 14 residues. The CDR3 sequence: CASSFSGRDTEAFF.

The J gene is TRBJ2-5, the V gene TRBV19. Germline CDR1 and CDR2: LNHDA and SQIVND (reference sequence). The CDR3 has 12 residues. Here the CDR3 reads CASSGQQETQYF.

The genes are TRBV3-1 and TRBJ2-3. Germline values: CDR1 LGHDT, CDR2 YNNKEL (reference sequence). The CDR3 extends over 12 amino acids. CDR3 protein: CASSRGLDTQYF.

The chain joins TRBV7-6 to TRBJ2-1; TCRdb lists TRBD1, though no DNA is available to test this call. The CDR3 is made up of 15 amino acids. Germline loops: CDR1 SGHVS, CDR2 FNYEAQ. CDR3 sequence: CASSLFGGSGNEQFF. Complete variable domain (other parts from reference TRBV7-6 and TRBJ2-1): GAGVSQSPRYKVTKRGQDVALRCDPISGHVSLYWYRQALGQGPEFLTYFNYEAQQDKSGLPNDRFSAERPEGSISTLTIQRTEQRDSAMYRCASSLFGGSGNEQFFGPGTRLTVL.

The chain recombines TRBV14 with TRBJ2-5; TCRdb gives TRBD1 as the D gene, but with no DNA this cannot be confirmed. The germline V gene encodes CDR1 SGHDN and CDR2 FVKESK. The CDR3 has 14 residues. Here the CDR3 reads CASSQTVAGGTQYF.

This rearrangement joins TRBV29-1 to TRBJ1-1; TCRdb gives TRBD1 as the D gene, but with no DNA this cannot be confirmed. CDR3 length: 12 residues. Germline lookup yields CDR1 SQVTM and CDR2 ANQGSEA. The CDR3 reads CSAYRGNTEAFF.

CDR3 region: CASSLTEGIGGYTF. V is TRBV5-1 and J is TRBJ1-2. In germline, CDR1 is SGHRS, CDR2 YFSETQ. The CDR3 extends over 14 amino acids.

The chain employs TRBV12-2 and TRBJ1-6; TCRdb returns TRBD1, unconfirmable since there is no DNA. TRBV12-2 is a pseudogene segment. The CDR3 totals 15 residues. The CDR3 is CASPPESPGNSPLHF.

The chain joins TRBV20-1 to TRBJ2-1; the TRBD1 assignment by TCRdb is unverifiable without DNA. CDR3 length equals 16 residues. From germline, CDR1 is DFQATT and CDR2 SNEGSKA (reference sequence). The CDR3 loop reads CSASRPGGGPSNEQFF.

The chain uses TRBV20-1 and TRBJ1-6; the TCRdb D gene call, TRBD1, has no DNA to confirm it. Per the germline V gene, CDR1 is DFQATT and CDR2 is SNEGSKA (reference sequence). This CDR3 comprises 14 residues. CDR3 region: CSASGGAWNSPLHF.

V is TRBV6-2 or TRBV6-3 and J is TRBJ2-6; there is no DNA to check the TCRdb D call of TRBD1. Germline V gene data show CDR1 as MNHEY and CDR2 as SVGEGT. The length of the CDR3 is 15 residues. CDR3 amino acids: CASAKGGSGANVLTF.

V is TRBV5-4 and J is TRBJ2-7; TCRdb returns TRBD2, unconfirmable since there is no DNA. The V gene's germline CDR1 is SGHNT and CDR2 YYREEE (reference sequence). The CDR3 consists of 12 residues. The CDR3 spells CASSRPAGEQYF.

The chain joins TRBV21-1 to TRBJ2-7; TCRdb reports TRBD1, a call that lacks DNA to check it against. TRBV21-1 is listed as a pseudogene. The CDR3 contains 15 residues. CDR3: CASSRHRGGSYEQYF.

The chain is built from TRBV18 and TRBJ1-6; TCRdb reports TRBD1, a call that lacks DNA to check it against. The germline V gene encodes CDR1 KGHSH and CDR2 LQKENI. This CDR3 has 15 residues. The CDR3 loop reads CASSPRGVDNSPLHF.

The CDR3 loop is CASSPGPINEQYF. The genes are TRBV5-1 and TRBJ2-7; the TCRdb D gene call, TRBD2, has no DNA to confirm it. The germline V gene has CDR1 SGHRS and CDR2 YFSETQ. This CDR3 has 13 residues.

The chain is built from TRBV5-1 and TRBJ1-2. The CDR3 covers 13 residues. Germline V lookup: CDR1 SGHRS, CDR2 YFSETQ. CDR3: CASRFGDNYGYTF.

The V gene is TRBV27, the J gene TRBJ2-2; TCRdb selects TRBD1, and the lack of DNA leaves this call unchecked. This CDR3 comprises 16 residues. Germline V gene lookup returns CDR1 MNHEY and CDR2 SMNVEV (reference sequence). The CDR3 reads CASSTRDRGHTGELFF.

CDR3 amino acids: CASSLEGLAGVEQYF. The rearrangement links TRBV5-4 to TRBJ2-7; the TCRdb call, TRBD2, lacks DNA for checking. There are 15 residues in the CDR3. Germline V gene sequence: CDR1 SGHNT, CDR2 YYREEE (reference sequence). The full variable domain, with the rest looked up from reference TRBV5-4 and TRBJ2-7, is ETGVTQSPTHLIKTRGQQVTLRCSSQSGHNTVSWYQQALGQGPQFIFQYYREEENGRGNFPPRFSGLQFPNYSSELNVNALELDDSALYLCASSLEGLAGVEQYFGPGTRLTVT.

The chain links TRBV4-3 to TRBJ2-7. Germline CDR1 LGHNA, CDR2 YSLEER. The CDR3 covers 14 residues. The chain's CDR3 is CASSQAAASYEQYF.

The chain carries TRBV12-3 or TRBV12-4 and TRBJ1-5; TCRdb selects TRBD1, and the lack of DNA leaves this call unchecked. The CDR3 length is 16 residues. CDR3 region: CASSVASGTGNQPQHF.

CDR3 loop: CASSPGQRNEQFF. This chain links TRBV7-7 with TRBJ2-1; TCRdb's D call of TRBD1 is untestable without DNA. Germline lookup yields CDR1 SSHAT and CDR2 FNYEAQ (reference sequence). The CDR3 runs to 13 residues.

The chain employs TRBV5-6 and TRBJ1-2. From germline, CDR1 is SGHDT and CDR2 YYEEEE. This CDR3 contains 13 residues. The CDR3 spells CASSSDNSYGYTF.

V and J are TRBV27 and TRBJ1-5. The CDR3 runs 13 residues. The germline V gene encodes CDR1 MNHEY and CDR2 SMNVEV (reference sequence). Here the CDR3 reads CASSLNGYQPQHF.

The rearrangement links TRBV6-5 to TRBJ1-2; TCRdb designates TRBD1, a call that cannot be tested without DNA. This CDR3 has 13 residues. Per germline, CDR1 MNHEY and CDR2 SVGAGI. CDR3 residues: CASSQGGSYGYTF.

V gene TRBV7-6 combines with J gene TRBJ2-5; absent DNA, TCRdb's TRBD2 call cannot be checked. The CDR3 consists of 16 residues. Germline V gives CDR1 SGHVS, CDR2 FNYEAQ. This CDR3 reads CASSTRLADYQETQYF.

This sequence joins TRBV24-1 and TRBJ1-2; there is no DNA to check the TCRdb D call of TRBD1. Germline lookup yields CDR1 KGHDR and CDR2 SFDVKD. This CDR3 is 15 amino acids long. The CDR3: CATSEEGARSQGYTF.

The CDR3 loop is CSVLTDMNTEAFF. The rearrangement joins TRBV29-1 to TRBJ1-1; TCRdb calls TRBD1, which cannot be checked without DNA. The germline gives CDR1 SQVTM, CDR2 ANQGSEA. This CDR3 contains 13 residues.

This rearrangement joins TRBV18 to TRBJ2-3; TCRdb proposes TRBD2, but this gene call is untestable without DNA. CDR1 is KGHSH and CDR2 is LQKENI in the germline V gene. The CDR3 runs 16 residues. CDR3: CASSPQLAGGRDTQYF.

The chain is built from TRBV7-2 and TRBJ2-2; the D gene TCRdb calls, TRBD1, cannot be checked with no DNA. Germline V gene data show CDR1 as SGHTA and CDR2 as FQGNSA. CDR3 length: 15 residues. The CDR3: CASSPRDRATGELFF.

The chain combines TRBV5-1 with TRBJ2-2; TCRdb's D gene call, TRBD2, goes unchecked for lack of DNA. The CDR3 has 19 amino acids. Germline CDR1 and CDR2: SGHRS and YFSETQ. CDR3 loop: CASSLSPVGGGLPTGELFF.